This T cell receptor (beta chain) comes out of a study of T cells in Graves' hyperthyroidism and ophthalmopathy. V was clipped by 4 bases and J by 2 bases, with 9 bases between them. The CDR3 spans 12 residues. CDR1 is DFQATT and CDR2 is SNEGSKA in the germline V gene (reference sequence). Study findings and constraints: It was a median roughly 6.5 months before onset that the model predicted ophthalmopathy.

Amplified regions were TCR beta CDR3 sequences from RNA transcripts. TCR CDR3 underwent first-round RT-PCR with the HTBI primer set. TCRdb re-called the multiplex PCR reads through MiXCR, storing one row per CDR3 protein. The sample lists 350,000 or so distinct CDR3 sequences; 15% to 20% were seen once. This clonotype was counted many times. The antigen is unknown. Material: blood. This TCR derives from a woman in her thirties or forties with Graves' ophthalmopathy. The gene calls are TRBV20-1 and TRBJ2-7; D ambiguous. The CDR3 here is CSATNSPYEQYF. CDR3 nucleotide sequence: TGCAGTGCTACAAACTCCCCCTACGAGCAGTACTTC.